The clone carrying this TCR beta chain occurred a few times. Its specificity is unknown. Germline CDR1 reads SQVTM; CDR2 reads ANQGSEA. Losses at the gene ends were 4 bases for V and 4 bases for J; bases not matched to a gene: 3. The CDR3 runs 13 residues. This sample was taken from a study of cytomegalovirus exposure and HLA in healthy donors. Study results and limitations: An analysis done earlier found most TCR beta V segments productive about 90% or about 30% of the time. In a later analysis, a missense DCLRE1C variant was linked to TCR beta V- and J-gene trimming. Researchers counted around 180 TCR beta chains as cytomegalovirus-associated.

Both 60 Vbeta primers and 13 Jbeta primers went into the PCR. Clones were sequenced by immunoSEQ multiplex PCR, and TCRdb holds only the in-frame ones, with some missing. This sample has approximately 220,000 clones, with 65% to 75% found just once. Sequencing was carried out using PBMCs. This chain joins TRBV29-1 and TRBJ2-2; 7 nucleotides align to TRBD1. The clonotype was recovered from a woman aged 25 to 39 in good health and CMV-seronegative. The CDR3 is CSVVGGGTGELFF. DNA of the CDR3: TGCAGCGTTGTAGGGGGCGGCACCGGGGAGCTGTTTTTT.